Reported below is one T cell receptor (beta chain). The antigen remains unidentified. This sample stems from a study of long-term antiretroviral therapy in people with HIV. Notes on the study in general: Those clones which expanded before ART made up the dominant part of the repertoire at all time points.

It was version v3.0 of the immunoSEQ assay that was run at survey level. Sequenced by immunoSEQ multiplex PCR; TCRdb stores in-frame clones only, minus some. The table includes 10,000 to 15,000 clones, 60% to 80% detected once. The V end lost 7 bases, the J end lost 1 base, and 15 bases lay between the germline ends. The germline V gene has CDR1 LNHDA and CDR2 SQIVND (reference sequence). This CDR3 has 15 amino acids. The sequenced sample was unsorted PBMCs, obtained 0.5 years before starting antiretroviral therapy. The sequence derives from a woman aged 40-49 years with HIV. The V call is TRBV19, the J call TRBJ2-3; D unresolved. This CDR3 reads CASMGWQLGTDTQYF. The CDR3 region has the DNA TGTGCCAGTATGGGTTGGCAGCTCGGCACAGATACGCAGTATTTT. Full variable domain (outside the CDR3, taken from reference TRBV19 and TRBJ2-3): DGGITQSPKYLFRKEGQNVTLSCEQNLNHDAMYWYRQDPGQGLRLIYYSQIVNDFQKGDIAEGYSVSREKKESFPLTVTSAQKNPTAFYLCASMGWQLGTDTQYFGPGTRLTVL.